This TCR beta chain comes out of a study of T cell responses to AZD1222 COVID-19 vaccine. Whole-study results and caveats: Spike-specific TCR breadth and depth both grew after two AZD1222 doses.

The CDR3 has 15 amino acids. V lost 0 bases, J lost 6 bases, and 12 bases lay in between. CDR1 GTSNPN and CDR2 SVGIG come from the germline V gene (reference sequence). Of note for this clone: Its antigen is undetermined.

Using immunoSEQ multiplex PCR, the repertoire was profiled, and TCRdb retains in-frame clones only, with some absent. This table holds 100,000 to 150,000 clones, about 93% found once. J is TRBJ1-6 and V is TRBV30; D might be TRBD1 (6 bases). The source of this sequence is an adult who received the AZD1222 COVID-19 vaccine. The sample consisted of peripheral blood, taken 28 days after the second AZD1222 dose. Written as DNA, the CDR3 is TGTGCCTGGAGTGTAGGGCAGGGGCCTAATTCACCCCTCCACTTT. It translates to CAWSVGQGPNSPLHF.